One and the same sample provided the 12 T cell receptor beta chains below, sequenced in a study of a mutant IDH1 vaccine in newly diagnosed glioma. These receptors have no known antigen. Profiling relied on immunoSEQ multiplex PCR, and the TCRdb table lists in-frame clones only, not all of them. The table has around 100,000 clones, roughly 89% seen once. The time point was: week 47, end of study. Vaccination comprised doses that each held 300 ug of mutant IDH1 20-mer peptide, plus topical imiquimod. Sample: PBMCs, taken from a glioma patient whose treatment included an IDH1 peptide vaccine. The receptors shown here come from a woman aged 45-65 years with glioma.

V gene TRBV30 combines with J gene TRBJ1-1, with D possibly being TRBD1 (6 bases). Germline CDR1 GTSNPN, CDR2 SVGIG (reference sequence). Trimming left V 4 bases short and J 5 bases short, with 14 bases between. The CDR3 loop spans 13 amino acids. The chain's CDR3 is CAWTWGGQTEAFF. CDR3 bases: TGTGCCTGGACCTGGGGGGGGCAGACTGAAGCTTTCTTT.

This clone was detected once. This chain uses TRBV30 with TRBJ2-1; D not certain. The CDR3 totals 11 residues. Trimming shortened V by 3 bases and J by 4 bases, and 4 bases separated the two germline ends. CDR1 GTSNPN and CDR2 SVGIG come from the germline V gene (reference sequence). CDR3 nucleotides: TGTGCCTGGAGCCCTTACAATGAGCAGTTCTTC. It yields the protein CAWSPYNEQFF.

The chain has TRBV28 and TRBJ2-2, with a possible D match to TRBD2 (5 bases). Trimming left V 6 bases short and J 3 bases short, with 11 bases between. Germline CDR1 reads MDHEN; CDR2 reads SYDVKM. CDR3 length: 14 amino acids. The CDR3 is CASSGLEDTGELFF. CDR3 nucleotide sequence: TGTGCCAGCAGCGGACTGGAGGACACCGGGGAGCTGTTTTTT. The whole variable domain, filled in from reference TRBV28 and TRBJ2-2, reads DVKVTQSSRYLVKRTGEKVFLECVQDMDHENMFWYRQDPGLGLRLIYFSYDVKMKEKGDIPEGYSVSREKKERFSLILESASTNQTSMYLCASSGLEDTGELFFGEGSRLTVL.

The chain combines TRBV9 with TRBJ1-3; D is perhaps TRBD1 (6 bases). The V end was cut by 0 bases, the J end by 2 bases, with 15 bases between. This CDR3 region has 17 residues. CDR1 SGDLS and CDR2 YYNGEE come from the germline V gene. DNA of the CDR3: TGTGCCAGCAGCGTAGAAGGTTGGGGGCCGGCTGGAAACACCATATATTTT. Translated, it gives CASSVEGWGPAGNTIYF.

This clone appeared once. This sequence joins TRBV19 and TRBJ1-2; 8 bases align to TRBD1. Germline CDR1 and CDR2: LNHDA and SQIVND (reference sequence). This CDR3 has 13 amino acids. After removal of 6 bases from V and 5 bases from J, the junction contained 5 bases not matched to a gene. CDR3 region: CASRPRDRYGYTF. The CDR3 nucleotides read TGTGCCAGTAGACCCCGGGACAGGTATGGCTACACCTTC. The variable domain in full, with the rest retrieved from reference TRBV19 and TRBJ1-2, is DGGITQSPKYLFRKEGQNVTLSCEQNLNHDAMYWYRQDPGQGLRLIYYSQIVNDFQKGDIAEGYSVSREKKESFPLTVTSAQKNPTAFYLCASRPRDRYGYTFGSGTRLTVV.

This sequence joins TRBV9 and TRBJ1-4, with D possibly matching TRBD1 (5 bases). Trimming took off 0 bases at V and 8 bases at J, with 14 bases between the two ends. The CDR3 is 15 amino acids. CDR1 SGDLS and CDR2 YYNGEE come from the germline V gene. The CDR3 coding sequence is TGTGCCAGCAGCGTAGAGCCAGGCGGGGGAGAAAAACTGTTTTTT. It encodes CASSVEPGGGEKLFF.

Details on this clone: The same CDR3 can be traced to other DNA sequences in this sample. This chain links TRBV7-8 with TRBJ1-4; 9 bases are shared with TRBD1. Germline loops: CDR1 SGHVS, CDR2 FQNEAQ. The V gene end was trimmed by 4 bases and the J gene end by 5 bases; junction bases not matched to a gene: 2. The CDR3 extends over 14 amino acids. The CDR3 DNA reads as TGTGCCAGCAGCTCGGGACAGGGAAATGAAAAACTGTTTTTT. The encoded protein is CASSSGQGNEKLFF. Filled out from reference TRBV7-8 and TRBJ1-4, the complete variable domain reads GAGVSQSPRYKVAKRGQDVALRCDPISGHVSLFWYQQALGQGPEFLTYFQNEAQLDKSGLPSDRFFAERPEGSVSTLKIQRTQQEDSAVYLCASSSGQGNEKLFFGSGTQLSVL.

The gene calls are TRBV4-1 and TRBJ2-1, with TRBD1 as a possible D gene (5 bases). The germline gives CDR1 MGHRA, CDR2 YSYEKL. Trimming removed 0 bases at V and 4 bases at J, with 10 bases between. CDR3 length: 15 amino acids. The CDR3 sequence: CASSQDQGPYNEQFF. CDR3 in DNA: TGCGCCAGCAGCCAAGATCAGGGCCCTTACAATGAGCAGTTCTTC.

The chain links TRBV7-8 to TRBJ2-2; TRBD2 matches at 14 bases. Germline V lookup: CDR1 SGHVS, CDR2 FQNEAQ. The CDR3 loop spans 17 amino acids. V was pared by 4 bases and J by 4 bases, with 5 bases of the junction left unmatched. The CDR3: CASSWGLAGAGTGELFF. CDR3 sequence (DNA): TGTGCCAGCAGCTGGGGACTAGCGGGAGCCGGCACCGGGGAGCTGTTTTTT.

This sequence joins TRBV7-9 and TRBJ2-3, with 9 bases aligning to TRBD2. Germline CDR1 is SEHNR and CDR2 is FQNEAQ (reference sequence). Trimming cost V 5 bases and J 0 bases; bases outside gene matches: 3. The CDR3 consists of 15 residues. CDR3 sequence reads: CASSHSGRSTDTQYF. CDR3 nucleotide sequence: TGTGCCAGCAGCCATAGCGGGAGAAGCACAGATACGCAGTATTTT.

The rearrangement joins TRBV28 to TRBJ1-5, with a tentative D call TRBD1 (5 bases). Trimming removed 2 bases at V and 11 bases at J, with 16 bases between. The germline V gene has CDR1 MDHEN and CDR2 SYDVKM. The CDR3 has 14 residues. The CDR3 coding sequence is TGTGCCAGCAGTTTAGCAGGGTCCGGATCAGCCCAGCATTTT. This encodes CASSLAGSGSAQHF.

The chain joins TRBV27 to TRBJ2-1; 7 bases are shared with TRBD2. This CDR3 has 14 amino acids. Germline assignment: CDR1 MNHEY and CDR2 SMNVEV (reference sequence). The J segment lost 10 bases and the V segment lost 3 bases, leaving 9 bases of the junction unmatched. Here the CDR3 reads CASSFRRETGEQFF. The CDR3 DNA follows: TGTGCCAGCAGTTTTCGGCGGGAGACTGGAGAGCAGTTCTTC.